Listed here are 15 T cell receptor beta chains from one sample, sequenced in a study of OX40 agonist ivuxolimab in advanced cancers. Data came from immunoSEQ multiplex PCR; TCRdb stores just in-frame clones and leaves some out. The data contain about 20,000 clones, over 75% of them singletons. The specimen was CD4+ or CD8+ T cells sorted from blood, collected in a trial of the OX40 agonist ivuxolimab. The receptor set was obtained from an adult with an advanced solid tumor such as melanoma, head and neck, liver or kidney cancer.

The chain joins TRBV27 to TRBJ1-6; D unclear. Looked up from germline, CDR1 is MNHEY and CDR2 is SMNVEV (reference sequence). V shed 1 base and J shed 1 base, with 11 bases lying between them. CDR3 length: 17 amino acids. This CDR3 reads CASSLLWGGSYNSPLHF. The CDR3 DNA sequence: TGTGCCAGCAGTTTATTATGGGGAGGGTCCTATAATTCACCCCTCCACTTT.

The gene calls are TRBV19 and TRBJ1-5; weak D call: TRBD1 (6 bases). CDR1 is LNHDA and CDR2 is SQIVND in the germline V gene (reference sequence). V dropped 6 bases and J dropped 4 bases, with 7 bases sitting between them. There are 12 residues in the CDR3. The CDR3 DNA reads TGTGCCAGTAGAACAGGGAATCAGCCCCAGCATTTT. It specifies CASRTGNQPQHF.

This clone was counted a single time. The gene calls are TRBV5-6 and TRBJ1-3; D is possibly TRBD1 (6 bases). This CDR3 is 16 amino acids long. Germline lookup yields CDR1 SGHDT and CDR2 YYEEEE. With 2 bases removed from V and 0 bases from J, the gap between germline ends came to 12 bases. The CDR3 spells CASSLLDSRSGNTIYF. In DNA form, the CDR3 reads TGTGCCAGCAGCTTACTGGACAGCCGCTCTGGAAACACCATATATTTT.

This chain links TRBV9 with TRBJ2-7, with 11 positions matching TRBD2. The length of the CDR3 is 15 residues. Germline loops: CDR1 SGDLS, CDR2 YYNGEE. J lost 2 bases, V lost 4 bases, and 5 bases had no gene match. CDR3: CASSPGTSGTYEQYF. Here the CDR3 DNA reads TGTGCCAGCAGCCCCGGGACTAGCGGCACCTACGAGCAGTACTTC.

The sample holds a few counts of this clone. The chain combines TRBV10-3 with TRBJ1-3; no clear D. Germline lookup yields CDR1 ENHRY and CDR2 SYGVKD. The ends were cut back, 2 bases at V and 3 bases at J, with 8 bases in the middle. This CDR3 contains 14 residues. Written as DNA, the CDR3 is TGTGCCATCAGTGAGGGCGGGTTTGGAAACACCATATATTTT. Encoded protein: CAISEGGFGNTIYF.

The V call is TRBV19, the J call TRBJ2-7; 7 nucleotides agree with TRBD1. Germline V gene sequence: CDR1 LNHDA, CDR2 SQIVND (reference sequence). The junction had 3 bases not matched to a gene; V was cut back by 0 bases and J by 1 base. The CDR3 loop spans 15 amino acids. CDR3 in amino acids: CASSIDTGESYEQYF. The CDR3 nucleotides are TGTGCCAGTAGTATAGATACAGGGGAATCCTACGAGCAGTACTTC.

V usage is TRBV19 and J usage is TRBJ1-2; weak D call: TRBD1 (5 bases). The CDR3 is 15 amino acids. Trimming shortened V by 7 bases and J by 3 bases, and 18 bases separated the two germline ends. Germline V gives CDR1 LNHDA, CDR2 SQIVND (reference sequence). CDR3 in amino acids: CASTYFGAADYGYTF. Written as DNA, the CDR3 is TGTGCCAGTACGTACTTCGGGGCCGCGGACTATGGCTACACCTTC. The variable domain in full, completed from reference TRBV19 and TRBJ1-2, reads DGGITQSPKYLFRKEGQNVTLSCEQNLNHDAMYWYRQDPGQGLRLIYYSQIVNDFQKGDIAEGYSVSREKKESFPLTVTSAQKNPTAFYLCASTYFGAADYGYTFGSGTRLTVV.

This chain links TRBV30 with TRBJ2-2; no definite D call. The CDR3 loop spans 14 amino acids. V shed 0 bases and J shed 5 bases, with 10 bases lying between them. Per germline, CDR1 GTSNPN and CDR2 SVGIG (reference sequence). This CDR3 reads CAWSVGVGTGELFF. CDR3 coding DNA: TGTGCCTGGAGTGTTGGGGTGGGAACCGGGGAGCTGTTTTTT.

Only a few counts were recorded for this clone. The J gene is TRBJ1-5, the V gene TRBV11-2; no clear D. Germline loops: CDR1 SGHAT, CDR2 FQNNGV. The CDR3 runs 13 residues. Trimming removed 5 bases at V and 9 bases at J, with 14 bases between. CDR3: CASSPEGPGPQHF. CDR3 DNA sequence: TGTGCCAGCAGCCCCGAGGGCCCAGGGCCCCAGCATTTT.

This rearrangement joins TRBV13 to TRBJ1-1; 10 bases match TRBD1. The CDR3 is 16 amino acids. The V segment lost 4 bases and the J segment 5 bases; nucleotides outside the gene matches: 10. Germline V lookup: CDR1 PRHDT, CDR2 FYEKMQ (reference sequence). The CDR3 sequence: CASSSQDRGWGTEAFF. In nucleotides, the CDR3 is TGTGCCAGCAGCTCCCAGGACAGGGGGTGGGGGACTGAAGCTTTCTTT.

This sequence joins TRBV19 and TRBJ1-6; tentative D call: TRBD1 (5 bases). Per the germline V gene, CDR1 is LNHDA and CDR2 is SQIVND (reference sequence). The CDR3 runs 15 residues. V gave up 5 bases and J gave up 0 bases, with 8 bases separating them. CDR3 in DNA: TGTGCCAGTAGTTCACAGGACTCCTATAATTCACCCCTCCACTTT. Amino acids: CASSSQDSYNSPLHF.

This chain uses TRBV5-4 with TRBJ2-7, with 7 bases matching TRBD1. V lost 5 bases to trimming and J lost 0 bases; unmatched junction nucleotides: 11. The germline V gene has CDR1 SGHNT and CDR2 YYREEE (reference sequence). The CDR3 has 16 residues. The CDR3 DNA reads as TGTGCCAGCAGTCCTATCGCGACAGGGAGCTCCTACGAGCAGTACTTC. It translates to CASSPIATGSSYEQYF.

This clone has more than one count but fewer than ten. This chain joins TRBV5-1 and TRBJ2-7; D may be TRBD1 or TRBD2 (6 bases each). Per the germline V gene, CDR1 is SGHRS and CDR2 is YFSETQ. V was shortened by 0 bases and J by 2 bases, with 12 bases between the two germline ends. The CDR3 has 15 amino acids. The CDR3 region is CASSLGDRTTYEQYF. The CDR3 nucleotides read TGCGCCAGCAGCTTGGGTGACAGGACTACCTACGAGCAGTACTTC. Supplemented by reference TRBV5-1 and TRBJ2-7, the full variable domain reads KAGVTQTPRYLIKTRGQQVTLSCSPISGHRSVSWYQQTPGQGLQFLFEYFSETQRNKGNFPGRFSGRQFSNSRSEMNVSTLELGDSALYLCASSLGDRTTYEQYFGPGTRLTVT.

V gene TRBV6-5 combines with J gene TRBJ1-1; D remains unclear. The CDR3 is made up of 13 amino acids. V was trimmed by 6 bases and J by 1 base, leaving 9 bases between them. Per germline, CDR1 MNHEY and CDR2 SVGAGI. This chain's CDR3 is CASRAPKNTEAFF. In DNA form, the CDR3 reads TGTGCCAGCAGGGCCCCAAAGAACACTGAAGCTTTCTTT.

With regard to this clone: The junction does not match germline at one end; this may be a read error. This rearrangement joins TRBV6-6 to TRBJ1-1; the D is unclear. The CDR3 consists of 12 residues. CDR1 is MNHNY and CDR2 is SVGAGI in the germline V gene (reference sequence). DNA of the CDR3: TGTGCCAGCGGTTACTTGGGCACTGAAGCTTTCTTT. Translation gives CASGYLGTEAFF.